The 30 T cell receptor beta chains reported below all come from one sample, sequenced in a study of T-cell memory formation after mild COVID-19. TCRdb independently ran MiXCR on the 5' RACE reads; one entry per CDR3 protein. The data contain fewer than 300,000 distinct CDR3 sequences, roughly 17% of them seen just once; the ten biggest clones take up roughly 23%. The specimen sequenced was PBMCs or a T cell subset sorted from them (not recorded which). The receptor source for this set is a man aged 18 to 29 who had mild COVID-19 (a few samples of this study predate the infection). Cell type and time point are not known.

This clonotype was seen only a few times. The genes are TRBV20-1 and TRBJ1-1; 7 bases are shared with TRBD1. V lost 6 bases and J lost 1; bases outside the gene matches: 8. The CDR3 is 14 amino acids. The germline V gene has CDR1 DFQATT and CDR2 SNEGSKA (reference sequence). In nucleotides, the CDR3 is TGCAGTGCAAACAGGGGATCGAGGAACACTGAAGCTTTCTTT. This encodes CSANRGSRNTEAFF.

This chain connects TRBV13 to TRBJ2-7; perhaps TRBD1 as D (6 bases). Trimming stripped 6 bases from V and 7 bases from J, with 13 bases between. Germline CDR1 PRHDT, CDR2 FYEKMQ (reference sequence). This CDR3 has 12 residues. The CDR3, as DNA: TGTGCCAGCAGTCGGACAGCGAGAGAGCAGTACTTC. This translates into CASSRTAREQYF. Together with reference TRBV13 and TRBJ2-7, the CDR3 gives the full variable domain: AAGVIQSPRHLIKEKRETATLKCYPIPRHDTVYWYQQGPGQDPQFLISFYEKMQSDKGSIPDRFSAQQFSDYHSELNMSSLELGDSALYFCASSRTAREQYFGPGTRLTVT.

This sequence joins TRBV18 and TRBJ2-7; D may match TRBD1 or TRBD2 (7 bases each). The CDR3 length is 16 residues. V lost 4 bases to trimming and J lost 3 bases, with 19 bases between them. Germline V gives CDR1 KGHSH, CDR2 LQKENI. The CDR3 sequence is CASSRTPTGRVYEQYF. CDR3 nucleotide sequence: TGTGCCAGCTCACGAACTCCGACAGGGAGGGTCTACGAGCAGTACTTC.

The J gene is TRBJ2-3, the V gene TRBV18; weak D call: TRBD2 (6 bases). Germline V gene lookup returns CDR1 KGHSH and CDR2 LQKENI. There are 17 residues in the CDR3. Trimming cost V 6 bases and J 0 bases, with 19 bases left between them. CDR3 loop: CASSSPRGLTSTDTQYF. The CDR3 DNA follows: TGTGCCAGCTCCTCCCCCCGGGGGTTGACTAGCACAGATACGCAGTATTTT.

This clonotype was detected only a few times. This chain joins TRBV5-1 and TRBJ1-1, with D perhaps matching TRBD1 (6 bases). Trimming pared 0 bases from V and 0 bases from J, leaving 6 bases between. This CDR3 has 14 residues. Germline CDR1 and CDR2: SGHRS and YFSETQ. The DNA of the CDR3 is TGCGCCAGCAGCTTGGGACAGGTGAACACTGAAGCTTTCTTT. As protein: CASSLGQVNTEAFF. The whole variable domain, remainder taken from reference TRBV5-1 and TRBJ1-1, is KAGVTQTPRYLIKTRGQQVTLSCSPISGHRSVSWYQQTPGQGLQFLFEYFSETQRNKGNFPGRFSGRQFSNSRSEMNVSTLELGDSALYLCASSLGQVNTEAFFGQGTRLTVV.

In its sample, this clonotype was seen once. The genes are TRBV11-3 and TRBJ2-3; 9 bases fit TRBD1. Germline CDR1 SGHNT, CDR2 YENEEA. The CDR3 is made up of 15 amino acids. Germline trimming cut 5 bases from V and 5 bases from J; bases unmatched to any gene: 8. The CDR3 region has the DNA TGTGCCAGCAGCCTGACCGGGACAGGGCGAGATACGCAGTATTTT. It yields the protein CASSLTGTGRDTQYF.

This clonotype was detected only a few times. The chain combines TRBV10-3 with TRBJ2-5; D could derive from TRBD1 or TRBD2 (5 bases each). This CDR3 contains 13 residues. V was shortened by 7 bases and J by 5 bases, with 14 bases between the two germline ends. Germline V gene data show CDR1 as ENHRY and CDR2 as SYGVKD. CDR3 DNA: TGTGCCATCACCAAGGGACCGGCGGAGACCCAGTACTTC. Translating it yields CAITKGPAETQYF.

The chain joins TRBV6-1 to TRBJ1-4; the match to TRBD1 covers 8 bases. This CDR3 comprises 13 residues. V gave up 10 bases and J gave up 5 bases; unmatched junction bases: 6. Germline values: CDR1 MNHNS, CDR2 SASEGT. CDR3 DNA sequence: TGTGCCACCGGGACAGGAGCAAATGAAAAACTGTTTTTT. As protein: CATGTGANEKLFF.

This rearrangement joins TRBV6-2 or TRBV6-3 to TRBJ2-7, with 7 bases aligning to TRBD2. The germline CDR1 and CDR2 sequences are MNHEY and SVGEGT. This CDR3 is built from 18 residues. After removal of 7 bases from V and 3 bases from J, the junction contained 21 bases not matched to a gene. The CDR3 reads CASIRAPFLADTLYEQYF. In nucleotides, the CDR3 is TGTGCCAGCATTCGGGCTCCATTCCTAGCGGATACCCTCTACGAGCAGTACTTC.

This clonotype was counted between two and nine times. V usage is TRBV20-1 and J usage is TRBJ2-1; tentatively, D is TRBD1 or TRBD2 (6 bases each). V lost 7 bases and J 3 bases, leaving 16 bases between the germline ends. The CDR3 totals 14 residues. In germline, CDR1 is DFQATT, CDR2 SNEGSKA (reference sequence). The CDR3, as DNA: TGCAGTGTGGGGGGCGGCATTCTCTACAATGAGCAGTTCTTC. This codes for CSVGGGILYNEQFF.

This sequence joins TRBV5-1 and TRBJ2-2; the match to TRBD1 covers 9 bases. With 4 bases clipped from V and 0 bases from J, the junction kept 1 base outside the gene matches. The germline gives CDR1 SGHRS, CDR2 YFSETQ. CDR3 length: 15 residues. CDR3 sequence reads: CASSGDRANTGELFF. CDR3 coding DNA: TGCGCCAGCAGCGGGGACAGGGCGAACACCGGGGAGCTGTTTTTT.

This chain joins TRBV20-1 and TRBJ1-5; 7 nucleotides line up with TRBD1. Losses at the gene ends were 4 bases for V and 5 bases for J; bases not matched to a gene: 5. CDR1 DFQATT and CDR2 SNEGSKA come from the germline V gene (reference sequence). This CDR3 is 13 amino acids long. The CDR3: CSANRGHDQPQHF. CDR3 DNA: TGCAGTGCTAACAGGGGCCACGATCAGCCCCAGCATTTT.

This clonotype was seen repeatedly, ten times or more. CDR3 region: CASKISVASYEQYF. In nucleotides, the CDR3 is TGCGCCAGCAAGATCTCCGTAGCTAGCTACGAGCAGTACTTC. The chain joins TRBV5-1 to TRBJ2-7; D remains ambiguous. The CDR3 spans 14 residues. The germline V gene encodes CDR1 SGHRS and CDR2 YFSETQ. The V end lost 6 bases, the J end lost 3 bases, and 16 bases lay between the germline ends.

This clonotype was seen repeatedly, ten times or more. This chain joins TRBV28 and TRBJ1-1, with a weak D call TRBD1 (6 bases). The CDR3 runs 16 residues. Germline V gene sequence: CDR1 MDHEN, CDR2 SYDVKM. V shed 3 bases and J shed 7 bases, with 21 bases lying between them. CDR3 sequence reads: CASSFRPGGHPVEAFF. The CDR3 nucleotides are TGTGCCAGCAGTTTCAGGCCCGGGGGACATCCAGTTGAAGCTTTCTTT.

The chain joins TRBV2 to TRBJ2-1, with D uncertain. V was trimmed by 4 bases and J by 4 bases, leaving 8 bases between them. Germline V gives CDR1 SNHLY, CDR2 FYNNEI. CDR3 length equals 13 residues. The CDR3 region has the DNA TGTGCCAGCAGTGCCGCGGAATACAATGAGCAGTTCTTC. Translated, it gives CASSAAEYNEQFF.

The chain is built from TRBV27 and TRBJ2-3; D is perhaps TRBD2 (6 bases). In germline, CDR1 is MNHEY, CDR2 SMNVEV (reference sequence). Trimming removed 7 bases from V and 2 bases from J, with 13 bases in between. This CDR3 spans 14 amino acids. CDR3 DNA: TGTGCCAGCACCCAGACTAGAAACACAGATACGCAGTATTTT. Translated: CASTQTRNTDTQYF.

The V and J genes are TRBV5-6 and TRBJ2-5; D gene uncertain. The V gene lost 4 bases and the J gene lost 1 base, with 11 bases spanning the gap. This CDR3 is built from 14 residues. The germline V gene encodes CDR1 SGHDT and CDR2 YYEEEE. CDR3 in DNA: TGTGCCAGCAGCCCGGGCCCAGCCCAAGAGACCCAGTACTTC. Amino acids: CASSPGPAQETQYF.

The chain combines TRBV20-1 with TRBJ1-2; TRBD1 aligns across 7 bases. CDR1 is DFQATT and CDR2 is SNEGSKA in the germline V gene (reference sequence). The junction had 6 bases not matched to a gene; V was cut back by 5 bases and J by 3 bases. The CDR3 sequence is 13 residues long. CDR3 sequence: CSAQGGTDYGYTF. DNA of the CDR3: TGCAGTGCTCAGGGGGGGACCGACTATGGCTACACCTTC.

V and J are TRBV29-1 and TRBJ1-1; D not resolved. Between the trimmed V and J ends, which lost 6 bases and 1 base, there was a span of 9 bases. The CDR3 contains 12 residues. Germline V gene data show CDR1 as SQVTM and CDR2 as ANQGSEA. The CDR3 reads CSVDGSNTEAFF. The DNA for the CDR3 is TGCAGCGTCGACGGTTCGAACACTGAAGCTTTCTTT.

The CDR3 reads CSARLAGVTDTQYF. The DNA of the CDR3 is TGCAGCGCCAGACTAGCGGGCGTCACAGATACGCAGTATTTT. The V call is TRBV29-1, the J call TRBJ2-3; 10 bases align to TRBD2. Trimming took 7 bases from V and 2 from J; bases not matched to a gene: 6. This CDR3 is 14 amino acids long. Germline V lookup: CDR1 SQVTM, CDR2 ANQGSEA.

CDR3 amino acids: CASSVTGYGYTF. In nucleotides, the CDR3 is TGTGCCAGTAGCGTCACCGGCTATGGCTACACCTTC. V and J are TRBV19 and TRBJ1-2; D is ambiguous. The CDR3 has 12 residues. The germline V and J ends were trimmed by 6 bases and 4 bases, with 9 bases remaining between them. The germline CDR1 and CDR2 sequences are LNHDA and SQIVND (reference sequence).

This clonotype showed up just a few times. The chain employs TRBV7-7 and TRBJ2-2; 8 bases align to TRBD1. Germline trimming cut 4 bases from V and 4 bases from J; bases unmatched to any gene: 8. CDR1 is SSHAT, CDR2 FNYEAQ, per germline (reference sequence). CDR3 length equals 16 residues. As DNA, the CDR3 is TGTGCCAGCAGCTCGCCCCAGGGGGCTGGCACCGGGGAGCTGTTTTTT. Encoded protein: CASSSPQGAGTGELFF.

This clonotype has a count of ten or more. The V call is TRBV12-3 or TRBV12-4, the J call TRBJ1-5; D remains unclear. The CDR3 spans 11 residues. V dropped 2 bases and J dropped 4 bases, with 0 bases sitting between them. In nucleotides, the CDR3 is TGTGCCAGCAGTTTAAATCAGCCCCAGCATTTT. Translation gives CASSLNQPQHF.

The V gene is TRBV5-1, the J gene TRBJ1-1; D gene uncertain. Germline V gene sequence: CDR1 SGHRS, CDR2 YFSETQ. This CDR3 is 15 amino acids long. With 3 bases removed from V and 8 bases from J, the gap between germline ends came to 20 bases. The chain's CDR3 is CASSSLLLGEGEAFF. In nucleotides, the CDR3 is TGCGCCAGCAGCTCCCTCTTATTGGGAGAAGGAGAAGCTTTCTTT.

This clonotype was seen only a few times. This chain links TRBV7-9 with TRBJ2-7; 9 nucleotides match TRBD1. Germline CDR1 and CDR2: SEHNR and FQNEAQ (reference sequence). CDR3 size: 14 residues. V lost 6 bases and J lost 5; bases outside the gene matches: 8. CDR3 in amino acids: CASRLPGQGHEQYV. In DNA form, the CDR3 reads TGTGCCAGCAGGTTACCGGGACAGGGCCACGAGCAGTACGTC.

This clonotype was seen repeatedly, ten times or more. The V gene is TRBV7-9, the J gene TRBJ2-2; D remains unclear. Trimming removed 5 bases from V and 1 base from J, with 8 bases in between. The CDR3 spans 14 residues. Germline V gene lookup returns CDR1 SEHNR and CDR2 FQNEAQ (reference sequence). CDR3 loop: CASSKIGNTGELFF. Here the CDR3 DNA reads TGTGCCAGCAGCAAGATTGGGAACACCGGGGAGCTGTTTTTT.

V is TRBV6-6 and J is TRBJ2-7; D gene unclear. Trimming took 0 bases from V and 4 from J, leaving 10 bases between them. The CDR3 contains 14 residues. CDR1 is MNHNY, CDR2 SVGAGI, per germline (reference sequence). The CDR3 spells CASSYSTGRYEQYV. CDR3 coding DNA: TGTGCCAGCAGTTACTCAACGGGCAGGTACGAGCAGTACGTC.

This clonotype came up a few times. The V gene is TRBV4-3, the J gene TRBJ1-1; D gene unclear. The CDR3 runs to 15 residues. The V and J ends lost 0 bases and 1 base respectively, with 9 bases between them. Germline V gives CDR1 LGHNA, CDR2 YSLEER. CDR3 residues: CASSQDGEANTEAFF. The DNA of the CDR3 is TGCGCCAGCAGCCAAGACGGGGAGGCGAACACTGAAGCTTTCTTT.

This clonotype was counted a single time. The J gene is TRBJ2-3, the V gene TRBV7-2; no clear D. From germline, CDR1 is SGHTA and CDR2 FQGNSA. The V gene lost 1 base and the J gene lost 2 bases, with 10 bases spanning the gap. The CDR3 runs to 15 residues. CDR3 nucleotide sequence: TGTGCCAGCAGCTTAGGACTTTCCTACACAGATACGCAGTATTTT. It is translated as CASSLGLSYTDTQYF.

This clonotype was counted only a few times. The chain recombines TRBV7-2 with TRBJ1-5; tentatively, D is TRBD1 (6 bases). From germline, CDR1 is SGHTA and CDR2 FQGNSA. This CDR3 spans 15 amino acids. Trimming removed 1 base from V and 4 bases from J, with 11 bases in between. DNA of the CDR3: TGTGCCAGCAGCTTAGTGGTGGACAGTAATCAGCCCCAGCATTTT. It encodes CASSLVVDSNQPQHF.